A single sample gave rise to the 23 T cell receptor beta chains below, sequenced in a study of T-cell reconstitution after alpha-beta-depleted transplantation in children. As it was prepared, the TCRbeta library received unique molecular identifiers. One entry per CDR3 protein results from TCRdb running MiXCR on the PCR reads. The sample has 900,000 or so distinct CDR3 sequences, 15% to 20% seen once; the top ten hold approximately 5%. The sample consisted of PBMCs, mostly from graft donor cells, taken 360 days after TCRalphabeta/CD19-depleted stem cell transplant. The receptors derive from a male patient younger than 18 who had a stem cell transplant for acute lymphoblastic leukemia, so the T cells may come from the graft donor.

This clonotype was detected ten times or more. V usage is TRBV7-9 and J usage is TRBJ1-6, with 9 bases that match TRBD1. The CDR3 contains 15 residues. Germline V gene sequence: CDR1 SEHNR, CDR2 FQNEAQ (reference sequence). The J segment lost 9 bases and the V segment lost 6 bases, leaving 9 bases of the junction unmatched. The CDR3 DNA reads as TGTGCCAGCAGTTTCCCTGACAGGGGGTTTTCACCCCTCCACTTT. Protein: CASSFPDRGFSPLHF.

This clonotype was seen ten or more times. The rearrangement joins TRBV7-2 to TRBJ2-7; D is ambiguous. The length of the CDR3 is 14 residues. Trimming took 1 base from V and 3 from J, leaving 10 bases between them. Germline loops: CDR1 SGHTA, CDR2 FQGNSA. CDR3 residues: CASSLEGSYYEQYF. The CDR3 DNA reads TGTGCCAGCAGCTTAGAGGGCTCCTACTACGAGCAGTACTTC.

In this sample, this clonotype turned up once. This rearrangement joins TRBV6-5 to TRBJ2-2; 7 bases fit TRBD1. The CDR3 spans 16 residues. V was pared by 4 bases and J by 2 bases, with 7 bases of the junction left unmatched. Germline CDR1 MNHEY, CDR2 SVGAGI. The CDR3 region is CASSSTGIKNTGELFF. The CDR3, as DNA: TGTGCCAGCAGTTCGACAGGGATTAAAAACACCGGGGAGCTGTTTTTT.

This clonotype occurred a few times. The chain joins TRBV7-7 to TRBJ2-3; maybe TRBD2 (5 bases). The germline V and J ends were trimmed by 0 bases and 6 bases, with 10 bases remaining between them. Per the germline V gene, CDR1 is SSHAT and CDR2 is FNYEAQ (reference sequence). CDR3 length: 14 residues. The CDR3 coding sequence is TGTGCCAGCAGCTTAGCGGGAGAAGGGGATACGCAGTATTTT. This sequence encodes CASSLAGEGDTQYF.

This clonotype has only a few counts. V is TRBV12-3 or TRBV12-4 and J is TRBJ1-1; the match to TRBD1 covers 7 bases. The CDR3 sequence is 12 residues long. Trimming at V came to 4 bases and at J to 10 bases, leaving 6 bases not matched to a gene. In nucleotides, the CDR3 is TGTGCCAGCAGTTGGGCCAGGGGGGGAGCTTTCTTT. Protein: CASSWARGGAFF.

There are many counts of this clonotype. V and J are TRBV7-6 and TRBJ2-1; 11 bases match TRBD2. The length of the CDR3 is 19 residues. The germline gives CDR1 SGHVS, CDR2 FNYEAQ. J gave up 10 bases and V 1 base, and 18 bases lay outside the gene matches. Here the CDR3 reads CASSLGAPMLTSGSLEQFF. Written as DNA, the CDR3 is TGTGCCAGCAGCTTAGGGGCACCAATGTTAACTAGCGGGAGTTTAGAGCAGTTCTTC. Full variable domain (outside the CDR3, taken from reference TRBV7-6 and TRBJ2-1): GAGVSQSPRYKVTKRGQDVALRCDPISGHVSLYWYRQALGQGPEFLTYFNYEAQQDKSGLPNDRFSAERPEGSISTLTIQRTEQRDSAMYRCASSLGAPMLTSGSLEQFFGPGTRLTVL.

This clonotype was counted between two and nine times. The chain recombines TRBV29-1 with TRBJ2-7; perhaps D is TRBD1 or TRBD2 (5 bases each). The V end was cut by 3 bases, the J end by 4 bases, with 13 bases between. The CDR3 covers 13 residues. Germline V lookup: CDR1 SQVTM, CDR2 ANQGSEA. The CDR3 DNA is TGCAGCGTTGAGAAGGTGGGGGATTACGAGCAGTACTTC. This gives the protein CSVEKVGDYEQYF.

This clonotype was picked up a small number of times. V is TRBV20-1 and J is TRBJ2-1; 10 bases agree with TRBD2. CDR3 length equals 15 residues. V was pared by 6 bases and J by 6 bases, with 11 bases of the junction left unmatched. The V gene's germline CDR1 is DFQATT and CDR2 SNEGSKA (reference sequence). The CDR3 DNA follows: TGCAGTGCCCCCGAAACCCTAGCGGGAGTCAATGAGCAGTTCTTC. Its translation is CSAPETLAGVNEQFF.

This clonotype was seen more than once but under ten times. V usage is TRBV25-1 and J usage is TRBJ1-6; D is undetermined. V was shortened by 4 bases and J by 8 bases, with 15 bases between the two germline ends. The CDR3 runs 15 residues. Germline loops: CDR1 MGHDK, CDR2 SYGVNS. For the CDR3, the DNA is TGTGCCAGCAGTGTCTATGATAGGGCGGATTCACCCCTCCACTTT. Protein sequence: CASSVYDRADSPLHF.

V and J are TRBV5-1 and TRBJ1-4; TRBD1 agrees at 8 bases. V lost 5 bases, J lost 3 bases, and 3 bases stayed unmatched. CDR1 and CDR2 (germline): SGHRS, YFSETQ. This CDR3 has 14 residues. CDR3 region: CASSWTGSNEKLFF. CDR3 in DNA: TGCGCCAGCAGTTGGACAGGGTCTAATGAAAAACTGTTTTTT.

This clonotype was found a few times. The chain is built from TRBV12-3 or TRBV12-4 and TRBJ2-4; 8 nucleotides line up with TRBD1. The V segment lost 7 bases and the J segment 4 bases; nucleotides outside the gene matches: 9. The length of the CDR3 is 15 residues. CDR3: CASNSRRDRKNIQYF. CDR3 DNA: TGTGCCAGCAATTCTAGGCGGGACAGGAAAAACATTCAGTACTTC.

The chain recombines TRBV29-1 with TRBJ1-2; no clear D. Germline V gene data show CDR1 as SQVTM and CDR2 as ANQGSEA. CDR3 length: 14 amino acids. Deletions cut 4 bases from V and 6 bases from J, with 18 bases between. The CDR3 region is CSVVGYGRLNGYTF. The CDR3 DNA follows: TGCAGCGTTGTTGGTTACGGGCGCTTAAATGGCTACACCTTC.

The chain combines TRBV5-1 with TRBJ2-1, with 8 bases aligning to TRBD2. V gave up 0 bases and J gave up 0 bases; unmatched junction bases: 5. Germline values: CDR1 SGHRS, CDR2 YFSETQ. The CDR3 totals 17 residues. The CDR3 bases are TGCGCCAGCAGCTTGGGTAGCGGGATGGACTCCTACAATGAGCAGTTCTTC. Encoded protein: CASSLGSGMDSYNEQFF.

This sequence joins TRBV5-5 and TRBJ1-4, with D possibly being TRBD1 (5 bases). Trimming took off 3 bases at V and 4 bases at J, with 10 bases between the two ends. This CDR3 region has 14 residues. Germline V gives CDR1 SGHKS, CDR2 YYEKEE (reference sequence). The CDR3 coding sequence is TGTGCCAGCAGCTACGGGACCCTTAATGAAAAACTGTTTTTT. It is translated as CASSYGTLNEKLFF.

Ten or more counts support this clonotype. CDR3 DNA: TGTGCCAGCAGTTTAAGGGGCCCTTCGAACACCGGGGAGCTGTTTTTT. Amino acid sequence: CASSLRGPSNTGELFF. The chain joins TRBV12-3 or TRBV12-4 to TRBJ2-2; TRBD1 is a possible D gene (5 bases). The CDR3 is 16 amino acids. Deletions cut 2 bases from V and 0 bases from J, with 10 bases between.

J is TRBJ2-5 and V is TRBV29-1; 9 bases agree with TRBD1. Germline CDR1 reads SQVTM; CDR2 reads ANQGSEA. The CDR3 runs to 12 residues. Trimming removed 5 bases from V and 5 bases from J; junction bases left unmatched: 3. CDR3 protein: CSVSGQGETQYF. In nucleotides, the CDR3 is TGCAGCGTTTCGGGACAGGGTGAGACCCAGTACTTC.

This clonotype was detected ten times or more. The chain links TRBV4-3 to TRBJ2-6, with D tentatively TRBD2 (6 bases). Trimming removed 6 bases at V and 0 bases at J, with 12 bases between. The CDR3 length is 16 residues. Germline V CDR1 and CDR2: LGHNA, YSLEER. CDR3 DNA sequence: TGCGCCAGCAGTCGGGACTTAAGCTCTGGGGCCAACGTCCTGACTTTC. Protein: CASSRDLSSGANVLTF.

This rearrangement joins TRBV6-1 to TRBJ1-6; the D is unclear. The CDR3 contains 15 residues. CDR1 MNHNS and CDR2 SASEGT come from the germline V gene. V lost 3 bases to trimming and J lost 6 bases, with 12 bases between them. The CDR3 region is CASSERAGINSPLHF. Written as DNA, the CDR3 is TGTGCCAGCAGTGAGAGGGCAGGAATTAATTCACCCCTCCACTTT.

This clonotype was detected a few times. The chain uses TRBV5-5 and TRBJ2-3; TRBD2 aligns across 7 bases. The germline gives CDR1 SGHKS, CDR2 YYEKEE (reference sequence). V dropped 3 bases and J dropped 0; count of bases not matched to a gene: 7. The CDR3 spans 16 residues. The CDR3 spells CASSSFSGWSTDTQYF. The DNA of the CDR3 is TGTGCCAGCAGCTCGTTTAGCGGGTGGAGCACAGATACGCAGTATTTT.

J is TRBJ2-7 and V is TRBV18; D is undetermined. CDR3 length: 13 residues. The germline CDR1 and CDR2 sequences are KGHSH and LQKENI. V gave up 3 bases and J gave up 5 bases, with 11 bases separating them. CDR3 in amino acids: CASSPLLPHEQYF. Here the CDR3 DNA reads TGTGCCAGCTCACCGCTCCTGCCACACGAGCAGTACTTC.

This clonotype has more than one count but fewer than ten. The V call is TRBV3-1, the J call TRBJ2-5; a weak D match, TRBD2 (6 bases). Looked up from germline, CDR1 is LGHDT and CDR2 is YNNKEL (reference sequence). The CDR3 is 12 amino acids. With 4 bases removed from V and 10 bases from J, the gap between germline ends came to 13 bases. This chain's CDR3 is CASSLDSGLQYF. CDR3 DNA sequence: TGTGCCAGCAGCCTGGATAGCGGACTCCAGTACTTC.

This clonotype was seen a handful of times. This sequence joins TRBV20-1 and TRBJ1-5, with D perhaps TRBD1 (5 bases). Germline V gene sequence: CDR1 DFQATT, CDR2 SNEGSKA (reference sequence). V lost 3 bases and J lost 6, with 15 bases in between. This CDR3 comprises 14 residues. The CDR3 bases are TGCAGTGCTAGGGCCCCGGGGCGGCGTCAGCCCCAGCATTTT. This gives the protein CSARAPGRRQPQHF.

The chain uses TRBV20-1 and TRBJ1-5; unclear D gene. The ends were cut back, 6 bases at V and 5 bases at J, with 17 bases in the middle. This CDR3 spans 14 amino acids. Germline V gene lookup returns CDR1 DFQATT and CDR2 SNEGSKA (reference sequence). The CDR3 spells CSAPMREGDQPQHF. The CDR3 DNA sequence: TGCAGTGCCCCGATGCGAGAGGGCGATCAGCCCCAGCATTTT.